Listed below are T cell receptor beta chains from one sample, sequenced in a study of T cell changes during pregnancy in multiple sclerosis. This table comes from immunoSEQ multiplex PCR, and its TCRdb copy is limited to in-frame clones, with some not included. The sample includes about 100,000 clones, 80% to 95% seen only once; the top ten take around 2.5%. Specimen: peripheral blood, collected in the first trimester of pregnancy. These receptors all stem from a female donor with multiple sclerosis, enrolled in a pregnancy study. CDR3s include the opening cysteine and the closing phenylalanine or tryptophan. The D gene is left open where the match is weak. For some rows the clone size is stated as once, few or many, or as a class when expanded; others skip it.

abundance,v_gene,d_gene,j_gene,CDR3aa,CDR3nt
NA,TRBV29-1,TRBD2,TRBJ2-2,CSVASGSGELFF,TGCAGCGTTGCTAGCGGCAGCGGGGAGCTGTTTTTT
NA,TRBV28,TRBD1,TRBJ1-1,CASKRQGRDTEAFF,TGTGCCAGCAAACGACAGGGCCGAGACACTGAAGCTTTCTTT
NA,TRBV5-4,TRBD2,TRBJ2-5,CASSTGTSGSHETQYF,TGTGCCAGCAGCACCGGGACTAGCGGGAGTCATGAGACCCAGTACTTC
NA,TRBV11-2,NA,TRBJ2-1,CASSWGRGNEQFF,TGTGCCAGCAGCTGGGGTAGGGGCAATGAGCAGTTCTTC
NA,TRBV11-2,NA,TRBJ2-3,CASSLEGGSTDTQYF,TGTGCCAGCAGCTTAGAAGGGGGTAGCACAGATACGCAGTATTTT
NA,TRBV29-1,NA,TRBJ1-4,CSVGLDSLAKLFF,TGCAGCGTTGGGTTGGACAGCCTGGCAAAACTGTTTTTT
NA,TRBV5-1,TRBD2,TRBJ2-7,CASSTGLAVNEQYF,TGCGCCAGCAGTACGGGACTAGCTGTTAACGAGCAGTACTTC
few,TRBV11-3,TRBD1,TRBJ1-1,CASSFGTEVFF,TGTGCCAGCAGCTTCGGGACAGAGGTTTTCTTT
NA,TRBV7-9,NA,TRBJ1-1,CASSIQPNTEAFF,TGTGCCAGCAGTATACAGCCGAACACTGAAGCTTTCTTT
NA,TRBV29-1,TRBD1,TRBJ1-2,CSGRTGTYGYTF,TGCAGCGGCCGGACAGGGACCTATGGCTACACCTTC
NA,TRBV27,NA,TRBJ2-2,CASSFGDTGELFF,TGTGCCAGCAGTTTCGGGGACACCGGGGAGCTGTTTTTT
NA,TRBV27,NA,TRBJ1-5,CASSSGRGQPQHF,TGTGCCAGCAGTTCAGGGCGGGGTCAGCCCCAGCATTTT
NA,TRBV27,NA,TRBJ2-1,CASSLSGGRVLPYNEQFF,TGTGCCAGCAGTTTATCTGGAGGGAGAGTCCTCCCCTACAATGAGCAGTTCTTC
NA,TRBV29-1,NA,TRBJ2-3,CSVEGLPGGTDTQYF,TGCAGCGTTGAAGGGTTGCCAGGGGGCACAGATACGCAGTATTTT
NA,TRBV27,TRBD2,TRBJ2-6,CASSTREGDVSGANVLTF,TGTGCCAGCAGTACTCGGGAGGGGGACGTTTCTGGGGCCAACGTCCTGACTTTC
NA,TRBV9,TRBD2,TRBJ2-7,CASSVAGEGREQYF,TGTGCCAGCAGCGTAGCTGGGGAGGGCCGGGAGCAGTACTTC
NA,TRBV7-6,TRBD2,TRBJ2-3,CASSLGLAGEGTAQYF,TGTGCCAGCAGCTTAGGTCTTGCGGGAGAGGGTACAGCGCAGTATTTT
NA,TRBV15,TRBD2,TRBJ2-3,CATSRGLAASTDTQYF,TGTGCCACCAGCAGAGGACTAGCAGCGAGCACAGATACGCAGTATTTT
once,TRBV9,TRBD2,TRBJ2-1,CASSVASPGLAGGDEQFF,TGTGCCAGCAGCGTAGCCTCCCCGGGACTAGCGGGAGGTGATGAGCAGTTCTTC
NA,TRBV5-1,NA,TRBJ2-1,CASSYSGVFYNEQFF,TGCGCCAGCAGCTACTCGGGGGTTTTCTACAATGAGCAGTTCTTC
NA,TRBV15,NA,TRBJ2-5,CATSRELGGLETQYF,TGTGCCACCAGCAGAGAGCTCGGGGGGCTTGAGACCCAGTACTTC
few,TRBV28,TRBD1,TRBJ2-1,CASKGTDSYNEQFF,TGTGCCAGCAAAGGGACAGACTCCTACAATGAGCAGTTCTTC
NA,TRBV7-2,TRBD2,TRBJ2-7,CASSLVRVGGASGRYEQYF,TGTGCCAGCAGCTTAGTTAGGGTGGGGGGTGCTAGCGGGAGGTACGAGCAGTACTTC
NA,TRBV7-3,NA,TRBJ1-2,CASSPTPNSNYGYTF,TGTGCCAGCAGCCCTACGCCAAACTCTAACTATGGCTACACCTTC
NA,TRBV10-3,TRBD1,TRBJ1-3,CAISVRQGRGNTIYF,TGTGCCATCAGTGTCCGACAGGGAAGAGGGAACACCATATATTTT
NA,TRBV6-5,TRBD1,TRBJ1-5,CASSRQGLNQPQHF,TGTGCCAGCAGTCGACAGGGACTCAATCAGCCCCAGCATTTT
NA,TRBV27,NA,TRBJ2-2,CASSPLIIAALNTGELFF,TGTGCCAGCAGTCCCCTTATCATAGCGGCCCTGAACACCGGGGAGCTGTTTTTT
few,TRBV7-2,NA,TRBJ2-3,CASSFTAGYTQYF,TGTGCCAGCAGCTTTACGGCGGGGTATACGCAGTATTTT
NA,TRBV19,TRBD1,TRBJ1-3,CASRILGGADTIYF,TGTGCCAGTAGGATCCTAGGGGGCGCGGACACCATATATTTT
NA,TRBV19,TRBD1,TRBJ2-7,CASSRGQGSYEQYF,TGTGCCAGTAGTAGGGGACAGGGGTCCTACGAGCAGTACTTC
NA,TRBV28,NA,TRBJ2-2,CASSLPGLRTGELFF,TGTGCCAGCAGTTTACCAGGGCTGAGAACCGGGGAGCTGTTTTTT
few,TRBV6-1,TRBD1,TRBJ2-7,CASNKRTGTYEQYF,TGTGCCAGCAATAAACGGACAGGGACCTACGAGCAGTACTTC
NA,TRBV5-1,TRBD2,TRBJ2-3,CASSQAGTGGHTDTQYF,TGCGCCAGCAGCCAAGCGGGGACGGGAGGGCATACAGATACGCAGTATTTT
NA,TRBV2,TRBD1,TRBJ1-5,CASSEMREGASQPQHF,TGTGCCAGCAGTGAGATGCGAGAGGGGGCGAGTCAGCCCCAGCATTTT
NA,TRBV11-2,NA,TRBJ2-4,CASSLVGRGLGGIIQYF,TGTGCCAGCAGCTTAGTAGGGCGGGGCCTGGGTGGAATCATTCAGTACTTC
few,TRBV11-2,NA,TRBJ2-7,CASSLDRGGEQYF,TGTGCCAGCAGCTTAGATAGGGGCGGCGAGCAGTACTTC
few,TRBV5-6,TRBD1,TRBJ1-3,CASSSWDRGRRNTIYF,TGTGCCAGCAGCTCCTGGGACAGGGGGCGAAGAAACACCATATATTTT
NA,TRBV6-5,NA,TRBJ1-5,CASRRRNQPQHF,TGTGCCAGCAGAAGGAGGAATCAGCCCCAGCATTTT
NA,TRBV6-5,TRBD2,TRBJ2-2,CASTAGAVPGELFF,TGTGCCAGCACAGCGGGGGCCGTCCCCGGGGAGCTGTTTTTT
NA,TRBV4-3,NA,TRBJ2-5,CASSPTVFRQETQYF,TGCGCCAGCAGCCCCACCGTGTTTCGGCAAGAGACCCAGTACTTC